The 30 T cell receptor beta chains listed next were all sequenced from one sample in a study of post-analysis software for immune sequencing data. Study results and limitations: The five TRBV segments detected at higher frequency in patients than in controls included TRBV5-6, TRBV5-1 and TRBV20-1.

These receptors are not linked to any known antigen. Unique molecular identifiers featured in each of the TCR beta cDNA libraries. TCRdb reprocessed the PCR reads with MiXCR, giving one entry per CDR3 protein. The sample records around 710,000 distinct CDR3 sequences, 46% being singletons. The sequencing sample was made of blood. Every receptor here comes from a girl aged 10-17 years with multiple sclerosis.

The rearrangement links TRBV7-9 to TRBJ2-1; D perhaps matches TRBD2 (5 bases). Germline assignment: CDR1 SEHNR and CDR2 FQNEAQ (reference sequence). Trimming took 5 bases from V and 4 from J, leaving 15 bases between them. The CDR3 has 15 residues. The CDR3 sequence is CASSRGSRVYNEQFF. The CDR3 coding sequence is TGTGCCAGCAGCCGGGGTTCGAGGGTTTACAATGAGCAGTTCTTC.

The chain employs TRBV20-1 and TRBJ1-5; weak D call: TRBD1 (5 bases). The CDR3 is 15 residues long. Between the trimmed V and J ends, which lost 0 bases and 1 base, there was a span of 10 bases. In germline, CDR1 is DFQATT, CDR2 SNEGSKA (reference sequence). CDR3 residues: CSARDWAGSNQPQHF. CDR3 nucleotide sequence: TGCAGTGCTAGAGATTGGGCAGGGAGCAATCAGCCCCAGCATTTT.

The CDR3 nucleotides read TGTGCCAGCAGTTACTCAGGGTCGGGAAAAGAGTCCCAGTACTTC. Amino acid sequence: CASSYSGSGKESQYF. The rearrangement joins TRBV6-5 to TRBJ2-7, with a tentative D call TRBD2 (5 bases). This CDR3 has 15 residues. The germline gives CDR1 MNHEY, CDR2 SVGAGI. V shed 0 bases and J shed 10 bases, with 19 bases lying between them.

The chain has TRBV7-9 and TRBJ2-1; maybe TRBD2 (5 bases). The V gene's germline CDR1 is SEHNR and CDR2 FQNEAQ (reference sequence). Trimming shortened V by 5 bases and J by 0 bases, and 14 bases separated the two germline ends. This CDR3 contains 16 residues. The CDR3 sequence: CASSLKDSSSYNEQFF. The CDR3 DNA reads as TGTGCCAGCAGCCTCAAGGACTCGAGCTCCTACAATGAGCAGTTCTTC.

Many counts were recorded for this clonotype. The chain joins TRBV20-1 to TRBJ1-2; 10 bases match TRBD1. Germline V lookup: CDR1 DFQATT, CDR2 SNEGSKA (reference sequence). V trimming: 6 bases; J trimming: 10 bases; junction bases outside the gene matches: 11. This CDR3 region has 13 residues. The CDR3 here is CSAKGGQGYDYTF. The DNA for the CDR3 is TGCAGTGCCAAGGGGGGACAGGGGTACGACTACACCTTC.

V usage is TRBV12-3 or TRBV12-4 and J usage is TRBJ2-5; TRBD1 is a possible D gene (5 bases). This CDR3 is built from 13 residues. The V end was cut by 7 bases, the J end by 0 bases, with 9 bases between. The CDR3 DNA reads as TGTGCCAGCAACCCACAGGACCAAGAGACCCAGTACTTC. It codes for CASNPQDQETQYF.

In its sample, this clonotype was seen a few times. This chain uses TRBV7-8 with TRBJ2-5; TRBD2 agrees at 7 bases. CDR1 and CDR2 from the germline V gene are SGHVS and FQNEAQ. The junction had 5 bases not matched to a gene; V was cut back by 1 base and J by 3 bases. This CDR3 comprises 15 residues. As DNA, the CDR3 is TGTGCCAGCAGCTTAGAGGCGGGAGCTGAAGAGACCCAGTACTTC. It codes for CASSLEAGAEETQYF. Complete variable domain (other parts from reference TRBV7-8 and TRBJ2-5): GAGVSQSPRYKVAKRGQDVALRCDPISGHVSLFWYQQALGQGPEFLTYFQNEAQLDKSGLPSDRFFAERPEGSVSTLKIQRTQQEDSAVYLCASSLEAGAEETQYFGPGTRLLVL.

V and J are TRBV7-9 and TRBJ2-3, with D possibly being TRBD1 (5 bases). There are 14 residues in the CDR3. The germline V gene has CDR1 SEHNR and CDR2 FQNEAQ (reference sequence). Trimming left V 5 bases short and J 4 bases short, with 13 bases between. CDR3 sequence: CASSPRGLPDTQYF. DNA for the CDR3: TGTGCCAGCAGCCCAAGGGGTTTACCAGATACGCAGTATTTT. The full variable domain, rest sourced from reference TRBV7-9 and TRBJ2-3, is DTGVSQNPRHKITKRGQNVTFRCDPISEHNRLYWYRQTLGQGPEFLTYFQNEAQLEKSRLLSDRFSAERPKGSFSTLEIQRTEQGDSAMYLCASSPRGLPDTQYFGPGTRLTVL.

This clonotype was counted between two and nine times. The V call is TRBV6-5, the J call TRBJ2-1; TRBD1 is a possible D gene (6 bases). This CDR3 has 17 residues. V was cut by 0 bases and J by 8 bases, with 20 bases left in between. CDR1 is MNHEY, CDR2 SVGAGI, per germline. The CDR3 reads CASSYSRRLQGRDEQFF. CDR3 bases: TGTGCCAGCAGTTACTCGAGAAGGTTACAGGGACGGGATGAGCAGTTCTTC.

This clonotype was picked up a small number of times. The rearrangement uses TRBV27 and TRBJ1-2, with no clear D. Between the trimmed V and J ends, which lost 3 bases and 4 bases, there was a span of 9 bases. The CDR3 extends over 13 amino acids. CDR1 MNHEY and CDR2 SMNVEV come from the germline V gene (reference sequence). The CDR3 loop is CASSFADRYGYTF. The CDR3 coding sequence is TGTGCCAGCAGTTTTGCAGATCGCTATGGCTACACCTTC.

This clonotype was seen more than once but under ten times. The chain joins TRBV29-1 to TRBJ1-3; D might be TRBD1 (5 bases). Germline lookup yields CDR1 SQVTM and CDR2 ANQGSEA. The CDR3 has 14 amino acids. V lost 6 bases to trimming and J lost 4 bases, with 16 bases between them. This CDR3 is CSVADTPIGNTIYF. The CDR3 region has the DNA TGCAGCGTCGCGGACACTCCCATAGGAAACACCATATATTTT.

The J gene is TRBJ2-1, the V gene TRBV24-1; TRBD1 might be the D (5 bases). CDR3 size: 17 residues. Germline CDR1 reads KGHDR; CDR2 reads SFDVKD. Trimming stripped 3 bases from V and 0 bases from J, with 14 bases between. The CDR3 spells CATSDPNRPSSYNEQFF. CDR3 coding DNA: TGTGCCACCAGTGATCCGAACAGGCCCAGCTCCTACAATGAGCAGTTCTTC.

The CDR3 DNA reads as TGCGCCAGCAGCGACGAATGGTCCTTACTCGATGTAGGCTACACCTTC. This encodes CASSDEWSLLDVGYTF. The chain is built from TRBV4-1 and TRBJ1-2; D is undetermined. This CDR3 contains 16 residues. Trimming cost V 5 bases and J 8 bases, with 24 bases left between them. Per the germline V gene, CDR1 is MGHRA and CDR2 is YSYEKL.

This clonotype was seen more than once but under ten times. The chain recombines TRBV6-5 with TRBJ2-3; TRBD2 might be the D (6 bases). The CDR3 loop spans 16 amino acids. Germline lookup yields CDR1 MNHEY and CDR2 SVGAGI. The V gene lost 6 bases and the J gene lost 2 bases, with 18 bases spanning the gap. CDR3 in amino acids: CASRLGLGTSTDTQYF. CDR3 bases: TGTGCCAGCAGACTTGGTCTGGGGACTTCCACAGATACGCAGTATTTT.

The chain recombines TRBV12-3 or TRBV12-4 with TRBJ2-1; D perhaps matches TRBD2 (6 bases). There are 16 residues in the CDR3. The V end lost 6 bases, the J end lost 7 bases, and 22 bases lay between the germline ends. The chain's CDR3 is CASSSDGGTGRNEQFF. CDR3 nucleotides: TGTGCCAGCAGCTCTGACGGCGGGACTGGTCGAAATGAGCAGTTCTTC.

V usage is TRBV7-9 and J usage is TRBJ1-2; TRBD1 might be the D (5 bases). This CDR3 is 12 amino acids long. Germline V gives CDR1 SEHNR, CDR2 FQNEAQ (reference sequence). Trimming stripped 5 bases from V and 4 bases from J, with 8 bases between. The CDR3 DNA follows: TGTGCCAGCAGCAGGGACGGCTATGGCTACACCTTC. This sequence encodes CASSRDGYGYTF.

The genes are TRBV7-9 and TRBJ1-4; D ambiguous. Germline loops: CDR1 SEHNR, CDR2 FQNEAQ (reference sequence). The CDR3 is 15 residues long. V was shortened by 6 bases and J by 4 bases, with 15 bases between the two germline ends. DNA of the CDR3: TGTGCCAGCAGTTTTTATGGGCAGGATAATGAAAAACTGTTTTTT. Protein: CASSFYGQDNEKLFF.

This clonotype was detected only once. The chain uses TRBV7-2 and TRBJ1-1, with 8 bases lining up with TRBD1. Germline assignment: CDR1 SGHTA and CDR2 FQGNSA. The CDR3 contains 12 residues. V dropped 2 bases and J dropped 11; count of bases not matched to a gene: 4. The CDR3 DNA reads TGTGCCAGCAGCTTAATCAGGGGGCGGGCTTTCTTT. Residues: CASSLIRGRAFF.

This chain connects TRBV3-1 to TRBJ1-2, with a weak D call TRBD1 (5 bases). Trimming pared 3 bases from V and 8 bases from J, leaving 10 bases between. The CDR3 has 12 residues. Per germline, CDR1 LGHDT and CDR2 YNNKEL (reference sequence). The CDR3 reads CASSHLTGGYTF. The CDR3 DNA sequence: TGTGCCAGCAGCCACCTAACAGGAGGCTACACCTTC. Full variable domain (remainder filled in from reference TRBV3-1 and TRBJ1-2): DTAVSQTPKYLVTQMGNDKSIKCEQNLGHDTMYWYKQDSKKFLKIMFSYNNKELIINETVPNRFSPKSPDKAHLNLHINSLELGDSAVYFCASSHLTGGYTFGSGTRLTVV.

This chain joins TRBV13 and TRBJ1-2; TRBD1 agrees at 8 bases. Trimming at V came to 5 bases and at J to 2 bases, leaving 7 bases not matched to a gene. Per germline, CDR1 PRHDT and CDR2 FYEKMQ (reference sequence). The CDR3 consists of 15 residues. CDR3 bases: TGTGCCAGCAGCACCCGGGGACAGGTCAACTATGGCTACACCTTC. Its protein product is CASSTRGQVNYGYTF.

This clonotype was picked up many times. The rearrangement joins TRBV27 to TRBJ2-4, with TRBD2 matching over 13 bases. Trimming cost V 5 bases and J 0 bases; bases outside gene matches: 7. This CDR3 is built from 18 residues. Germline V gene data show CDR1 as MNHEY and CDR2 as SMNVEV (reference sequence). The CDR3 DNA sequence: TGTGCCAGCAGTCGGACTAGCGGGGGACTCGGAGCCAAAAACATTCAGTACTTC. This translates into CASSRTSGGLGAKNIQYF.

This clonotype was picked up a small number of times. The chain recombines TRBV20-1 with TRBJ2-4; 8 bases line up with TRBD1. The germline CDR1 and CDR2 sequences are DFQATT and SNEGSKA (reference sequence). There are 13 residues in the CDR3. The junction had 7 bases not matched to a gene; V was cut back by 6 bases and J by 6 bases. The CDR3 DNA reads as TGCAGTGCCCCCAGGGGGCGACCAAACATTCAGTACTTC. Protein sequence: CSAPRGRPNIQYF.

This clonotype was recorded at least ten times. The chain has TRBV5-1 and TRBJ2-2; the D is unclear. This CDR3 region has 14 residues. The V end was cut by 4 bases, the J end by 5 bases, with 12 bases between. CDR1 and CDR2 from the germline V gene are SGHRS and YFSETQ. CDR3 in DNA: TGCGCCAGCAGCAGGGCCAGCAGTACCGGGGAGCTGTTTTTT. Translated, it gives CASSRASSTGELFF.

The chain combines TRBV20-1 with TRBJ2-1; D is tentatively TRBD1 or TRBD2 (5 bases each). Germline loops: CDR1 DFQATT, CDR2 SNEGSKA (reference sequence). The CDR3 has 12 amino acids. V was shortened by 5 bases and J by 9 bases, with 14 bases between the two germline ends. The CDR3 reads CSAPGPRVEQFF. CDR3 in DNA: TGCAGTGCTCCGGGACCGAGGGTTGAGCAGTTCTTC.

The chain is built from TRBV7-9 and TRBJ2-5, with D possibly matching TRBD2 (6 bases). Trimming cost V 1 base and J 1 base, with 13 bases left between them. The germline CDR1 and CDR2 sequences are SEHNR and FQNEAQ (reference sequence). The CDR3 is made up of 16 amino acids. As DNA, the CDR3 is TGTGCCAGCAGCTTAGGATTAGCGGAGGCCCAAGAGACCCAGTACTTC. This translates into CASSLGLAEAQETQYF. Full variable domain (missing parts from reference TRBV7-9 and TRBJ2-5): DTGVSQNPRHKITKRGQNVTFRCDPISEHNRLYWYRQTLGQGPEFLTYFQNEAQLEKSRLLSDRFSAERPKGSFSTLEIQRTEQGDSAMYLCASSLGLAEAQETQYFGPGTRLLVL.

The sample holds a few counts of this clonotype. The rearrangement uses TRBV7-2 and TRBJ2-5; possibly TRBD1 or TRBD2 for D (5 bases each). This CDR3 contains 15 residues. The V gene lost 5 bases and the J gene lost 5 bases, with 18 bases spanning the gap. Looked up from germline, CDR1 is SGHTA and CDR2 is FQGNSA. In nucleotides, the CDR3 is TGTGCCAGCAGCCGGGACCCCTTCGCGGGTGAGACCCAGTACTTC. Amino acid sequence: CASSRDPFAGETQYF.

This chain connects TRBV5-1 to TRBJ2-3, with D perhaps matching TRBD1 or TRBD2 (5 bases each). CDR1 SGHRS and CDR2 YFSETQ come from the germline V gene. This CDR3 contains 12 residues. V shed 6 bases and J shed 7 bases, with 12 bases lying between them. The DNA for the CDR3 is TGCGCCAGCACCCGGGACGCCTATACGCAGTATTTT. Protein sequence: CASTRDAYTQYF.

CDR3 region: CATSRPDSYEQYF. The CDR3 coding sequence is TGTGCCACCAGCAGACCCGACAGCTACGAGCAGTACTTC. The V gene is TRBV15, the J gene TRBJ2-7, with D possibly being TRBD1 (5 bases). In germline, CDR1 is LNHNV, CDR2 YYDKDF (reference sequence). The CDR3 is made up of 13 amino acids. V lost 2 bases to trimming and J lost 3 bases, with 8 bases between them.

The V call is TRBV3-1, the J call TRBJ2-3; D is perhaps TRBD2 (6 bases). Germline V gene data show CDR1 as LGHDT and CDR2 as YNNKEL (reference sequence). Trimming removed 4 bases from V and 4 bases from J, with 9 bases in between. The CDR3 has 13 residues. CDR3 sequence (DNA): TGTGCCAGCAGCCCCTCGGGAGCAGATACGCAGTATTTT. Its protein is CASSPSGADTQYF.

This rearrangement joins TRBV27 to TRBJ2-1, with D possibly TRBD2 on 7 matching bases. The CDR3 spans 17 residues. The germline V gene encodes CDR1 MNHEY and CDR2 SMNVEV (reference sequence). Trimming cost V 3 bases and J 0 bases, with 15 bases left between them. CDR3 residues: CASSLGGGPSSYNEQFF. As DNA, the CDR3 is TGTGCCAGCAGTTTGGGAGGGGGACCGAGCTCCTACAATGAGCAGTTCTTC.